The clone carrying this TCR beta chain was observed many times. The antigen remains unidentified. The entry originates in a study of T-cell reconstitution after alpha-beta-depleted transplantation in children. Whole-study findings and limits: At the one-year point after transplant, T-cell counts and TCRbeta diversity were found to come mostly from T cells that had been newly produced. As was reported, about two months after transplant, alpha-beta T cells came from several hundred expanded graft clones. Surviving recipient T cells and thymic progenitors accounted for the high day-60 TCRbeta diversity observed in some patients.

Germline values: CDR1 SGHDN, CDR2 FVKESK. This CDR3 comprises 13 residues. Trimming took 0 bases from V and 5 from J, leaving 5 bases between them. As it was prepared, the TCRbeta library received unique molecular identifiers. TCRdb re-called the PCR reads with MiXCR, one entry per CDR3 protein. The sample lists 97,000 or so distinct CDR3 sequences, 6% to 9% seen once, with about 15% in the top ten. Material: PBMCs, obtained before TCRalphabeta/CD19-depleted stem cell transplant. The sequence came from a boy aged 2 to 9 with acute lymphoblastic leukemia, due to receive a stem cell transplant. V gene TRBV14 combines with J gene TRBJ1-5; D is unresolved. The CDR3 DNA reads TGTGCCAGCAGCCAAGAAGGCTATCAGCCCCAGCATTTT. This codes for CASSQEGYQPQHF.